Shown below are 19 T cell receptor beta chains from a single sample sequenced in a study of shared clonotypes between healthy human individuals (dated by TCRdb to 2018 to 2020). Library prep was done by the immunoSEQ multiplex PCR assay. The table comes from immuneACCESS by way of TCRdb, which keeps in-frame sequences with V and J called. Part of the clones is missing from these tables; in studies checked, under half for an unresolved V gene and the rest for unknown reasons. Within this sample are about 2.3 million clones, with about 92% of them counted one time only. The ten largest account for 0.39% of the sample. The specimen sequenced was naive CD4+ T cells from PBMCs. The sample's cell subset or site label, in plain terms: CD45RA+ positively selected. The receptors derive from a young man in good health. Some clones in this sample may be carry-over from other donors' samples.

This sequence joins TRBV7-2 and TRBJ2-1, with TRBD2 identical over 12 bases. The V and J ends lost 5 bases and 6 bases, in that order; junction bases with no gene match: 8. The germline CDR1 and CDR2 sequences are SGHTA and FQGNSA. This CDR3 has 16 amino acids. Written as DNA, the CDR3 is TGTGCCAGCAGCGCAGAACTAGCGGGAGGTAGCAATGAGCAGTTCTTC. Protein: CASSAELAGGSNEQFF.

The chain is built from TRBV5-1 and TRBJ2-7, with no clear D. The germline V gene encodes CDR1 SGHRS and CDR2 YFSETQ. Trimming removed 4 bases from V and 1 base from J, with 12 bases in between. The CDR3 is made up of 14 amino acids. CDR3 sequence (DNA): TGCGCCAGCAGCCCCCAATGGGGTTCCTACGAGCAGTACTTC. Its protein product is CASSPQWGSYEQYF.

The chain links TRBV30 to TRBJ1-2; D not resolved. V was cut by 0 bases and J by 4 bases, with 3 bases left in between. This CDR3 comprises 11 residues. The germline CDR1 and CDR2 sequences are GTSNPN and SVGIG (reference sequence). Here the CDR3 reads CAWSVFYGYTF. The CDR3 DNA is TGTGCCTGGAGTGTCTTCTATGGCTACACCTTC.

This sequence joins TRBV7-2 and TRBJ2-7; D is possibly TRBD1 or TRBD2 (5 bases each). Between the trimmed V and J ends, which lost 6 bases and 1 base, there was a span of 16 bases. CDR1 SGHTA and CDR2 FQGNSA come from the germline V gene. The CDR3 loop spans 15 amino acids. CDR3 sequence reads: CASSYTGTESYEQYF. CDR3 nucleotide sequence: TGTGCCAGCAGTTATACCGGGACGGAGTCCTACGAGCAGTACTTC.

This clone was observed a few times. The sample has other DNA sequences that encode this CDR3 too. The chain is built from TRBV28 and TRBJ1-1; D gene ambiguous. Per the germline V gene, CDR1 is MDHEN and CDR2 is SYDVKM. Trimming stripped 6 bases from V and 5 bases from J, with 10 bases between. CDR3 length equals 12 residues. CDR3 residues: CASRAGRTEAFF. The DNA for the CDR3 is TGTGCCAGCAGGGCAGGTCGGACTGAAGCTTTCTTT.

The chain couples TRBV10-1 to TRBJ2-2; D unresolved. CDR3 length equals 14 residues. The germline V and J ends were trimmed by 5 bases and 4 bases, with 11 bases remaining between them. Germline CDR1 is WNHNN and CDR2 is SYGVQD (reference sequence). The CDR3 spells CASSNRAATGELFF. As DNA, the CDR3 is TGCGCCAGCAGTAACCGGGCAGCCACCGGGGAGCTGTTTTTT.

J is TRBJ1-1 and V is TRBV6-6, with TRBD1 matching 10 bases. CDR3 size: 13 residues. Germline trimming cut 4 bases from V and 5 bases from J; bases unmatched to any gene: 1. Looked up from germline, CDR1 is MNHNY and CDR2 is SVGAGI (reference sequence). The CDR3 region has the DNA TGTGCCAGCAGTTCGGACAGGGGGACTGAAGCTTTCTTT. This translates into CASSSDRGTEAFF.

V gene TRBV27 combines with J gene TRBJ2-5; 7 nucleotides agree with TRBD1. J lost 8 bases, V lost 2 bases, and 14 bases had no gene match. Germline assignment: CDR1 MNHEY and CDR2 SMNVEV (reference sequence). This CDR3 region has 16 residues. CDR3 DNA: TGTGCCAGCAGTTTAATACCCCGACAGGGAAAGCGAACCCAGTACTTC. It encodes CASSLIPRQGKRTQYF.

V gene TRBV5-6 combines with J gene TRBJ2-1; the D is unclear. This CDR3 spans 11 amino acids. Germline V gene data show CDR1 as SGHDT and CDR2 as YYEEEE. Trimming took 4 bases from V and 4 from J, leaving 3 bases between them. CDR3 sequence (DNA): TGTGCCAGCAGCCTTTACAATGAGCAGTTCTTC. Amino acid sequence: CASSLYNEQFF.

Here the CDR3 reads CASIGSGTNYNEQFF. The CDR3 DNA sequence: TGTGCCAGCATCGGTTCCGGGACCAATTACAATGAGCAGTTCTTC. V is TRBV28 and J is TRBJ2-1, with D perhaps given as TRBD1 or TRBD2 (5 bases each). This CDR3 region has 15 residues. V shed 7 bases and J shed 4 bases, with 17 bases lying between them. From germline, CDR1 is MDHEN and CDR2 SYDVKM.

The chain employs TRBV6-5 and TRBJ1-5, with D possibly TRBD1 on 5 matching bases. The CDR3 runs 15 residues. Germline V gene sequence: CDR1 MNHEY, CDR2 SVGAGI. V gave up 6 bases and J gave up 11 bases, with 23 bases separating them. The CDR3 DNA reads TGTGCCAGCAGGACTGACAGTACCCGTACCATGGCCCAGCATTTT. The encoded protein is CASRTDSTRTMAQHF.

The sample holds one count of this clone. The same CDR3 also results from other DNA sequences found in this sample. The chain uses TRBV5-6 and TRBJ2-5, with 11 bases matching TRBD1. V lost 3 bases and J lost 4; bases outside the gene matches: 2. The germline V gene encodes CDR1 SGHDT and CDR2 YYEEEE. The CDR3 contains 14 residues. This chain's CDR3 is CASSSGQGGETQYF. The CDR3 coding sequence is TGTGCCAGCAGCTCGGGACAGGGGGGAGAGACCCAGTACTTC.

About this clone itself: Distinct nucleotide sequences in the sample also encode this CDR3. The CDR3: CASSSTLYEQYF. CDR3 bases: TGCGCCAGCAGCTCGACCCTCTACGAGCAGTACTTC. The chain couples TRBV5-1 to TRBJ2-7, with D uncertain. V dropped 3 bases and J dropped 3 bases, with 7 bases sitting between them. CDR3 size: 12 residues. Per the germline V gene, CDR1 is SGHRS and CDR2 is YFSETQ.

V and J are TRBV6-5 and TRBJ1-2; TRBD1 might be the D (6 bases). The V end was cut by 6 bases, the J end by 8 bases, with 16 bases between. The length of the CDR3 is 13 residues. In germline, CDR1 is MNHEY, CDR2 SVGAGI. The CDR3 reads CASRSTGNLGYTF. The CDR3 bases are TGTGCCAGCAGATCTACAGGGAATCTCGGCTACACCTTC.

The chain joins TRBV10-1 to TRBJ1-1, with D possibly matching TRBD1 (5 bases). This CDR3 region has 13 residues. Trimming shortened V by 3 bases and J by 1 base, and 6 bases separated the two germline ends. Looked up from germline, CDR1 is WNHNN and CDR2 is SYGVQD (reference sequence). As DNA, the CDR3 is TGCGCCAGCAGTGAAGACAGGAACACTGAAGCTTTCTTT. Protein: CASSEDRNTEAFF.

This clone was detected once. The J gene is TRBJ2-3, the V gene TRBV28; possibly TRBD1 for D (6 bases). Germline V gene lookup returns CDR1 MDHEN and CDR2 SYDVKM. There are 17 residues in the CDR3. V dropped 2 bases and J dropped 2 bases, with 17 bases sitting between them. The chain's CDR3 is CASSLIGQGSATDTQYF. As DNA, the CDR3 is TGTGCCAGCAGTTTAATTGGCCAGGGGTCGGCCACAGATACGCAGTATTTT.

The CDR3 spells CASRPRQGSLEAFF. The CDR3 DNA is TGTGCCAGCAGACCCAGACAGGGATCCCTTGAAGCTTTCTTT. This sequence joins TRBV5-8 and TRBJ1-1; 7 positions match TRBD1. CDR1 SGHTS and CDR2 YDEGEE come from the germline V gene. With 5 bases clipped from V and 7 bases from J, the junction kept 11 bases outside the gene matches. This CDR3 region has 14 residues.

V usage is TRBV28 and J usage is TRBJ2-1; D possibly uses TRBD1 or TRBD2 (6 bases each). The CDR3 is made up of 14 amino acids. Germline V gene lookup returns CDR1 MDHEN and CDR2 SYDVKM. Trimming removed 8 bases at V and 5 bases at J, with 16 bases between. The CDR3 nucleotides read TGTGCCAGCTCCAAAAGGGGGGCGGACAATGAGCAGTTCTTC. This translates into CASSKRGADNEQFF.

The J gene is TRBJ2-3, the V gene TRBV7-8; 10 nucleotides match TRBD1. The CDR3 extends over 17 amino acids. In germline, CDR1 is SGHVS, CDR2 FQNEAQ. J gave up 13 bases and V 5 bases, and 21 bases lay outside the gene matches. In nucleotides, the CDR3 is TGTGCCAGCAGCCCTCGACAGGGGGCTCTGATTCCCTCGGGCAAGTATTTT. Protein: CASSPRQGALIPSGKYF.